These 31 T cell receptor beta chains originate from one sample sequenced in a study of blood T cell repertoires in COVID-19. Using immunoSEQ multiplex PCR, the repertoire was profiled, and TCRdb retains in-frame clones only, with some absent. Among approximately 47,000 clones listed, over 80% were seen once. Material: peripheral blood. Receptors originate from a human donor with active COVID-19. The donor label of this sample is uncertain.

This sequence joins TRBV5-1 and TRBJ2-1; TRBD1 matches at 12 bases. The CDR3 length is 15 residues. V dropped 4 bases and J dropped 9; count of bases not matched to a gene: 8. CDR1 and CDR2 from the germline V gene are SGHRS and YFSETQ. The CDR3 coding sequence is TGCGCCAGCAGCCCCGGGACAGGGGGCGGATCTGAGCAGTTCTTC. Translating gives CASSPGTGGGSEQFF.

V gene TRBV19 combines with J gene TRBJ1-2, with D hard to call. V lost 3 bases and J lost 3, with 5 bases in between. The CDR3 loop spans 12 amino acids. Germline CDR1 and CDR2: LNHDA and SQIVND (reference sequence). The CDR3 DNA follows: TGTGCCAGTAGTATGGCAGACTATGGCTACACCTTC. Protein product: CASSMADYGYTF.

This chain uses TRBV10-2 with TRBJ2-7; TRBD2 matches 10 bases. The germline gives CDR1 WSHSY, CDR2 SAAADI. V shed 6 bases, J shed 3 bases, and the junction held 2 bases outside the gene matches. The CDR3 loop spans 13 amino acids. The CDR3, as DNA: TGCGCCAGCAGAGCTAGCGGGAGCTACGAGCAGTACTTC. It codes for CASRASGSYEQYF.

V usage is TRBV6-6 and J usage is TRBJ1-1; maybe TRBD1 (5 bases). This CDR3 has 11 amino acids. V was pared by 6 bases and J by 10 bases, with 12 bases between. CDR1 MNHNY and CDR2 SVGAGI come from the germline V gene (reference sequence). The CDR3 reads CASREGWVAFF. DNA for the CDR3: TGTGCCAGCAGGGAGGGGTGGGTAGCTTTCTTT.

This sequence joins TRBV6-4 and TRBJ1-2; 8 bases fit TRBD1. V lost 6 bases to trimming and J lost 4 bases; unmatched junction nucleotides: 7. CDR1 is MRHNA and CDR2 is SNTAGT in the germline V gene. This CDR3 region has 14 residues. The CDR3 DNA reads TGTGCCAGCAGCCCGGGACAGGCGAGCTATGGCTACACCTTC. This sequence encodes CASSPGQASYGYTF.

This sequence joins TRBV10-3 and TRBJ2-5, with 8 bases lining up with TRBD1. CDR1 and CDR2 from the germline V gene are ENHRY and SYGVKD. V was clipped by 2 bases and J by 5 bases; unmatched bases: 7. The CDR3 sequence is 15 residues long. The CDR3 loop is CAISEGQGARETQYF. The CDR3 region has the DNA TGTGCCATCAGTGAGGGCCAGGGGGCACGGGAGACCCAGTACTTC.

The chain couples TRBV5-8 to TRBJ2-7; unclear D gene. The V end lost 4 bases, the J end lost 2 bases, and 10 bases lay between the germline ends. Germline-derived CDR1 and CDR2 are SGHTS and YDEGEE. The CDR3 is 13 residues long. The CDR3 region is CASSRRNTYEQYF. In DNA form, the CDR3 reads TGTGCCAGCAGCCGGCGGAATACCTACGAGCAGTACTTC.

Here the CDR3 reads CASSYLDNAYEQYF. Here the CDR3 DNA reads TGTGCCAGTAGTTACCTGGACAACGCCTACGAGCAGTACTTC. The chain combines TRBV19 with TRBJ2-7, with a tentative D call TRBD1 (5 bases). Trimming took off 5 bases at V and 2 bases at J, with 13 bases between the two ends. The CDR3 is 14 residues long. Germline CDR1 and CDR2: LNHDA and SQIVND (reference sequence).

This chain links TRBV27 with TRBJ2-6, with D perhaps TRBD1 (6 bases). Trimming cost V 6 bases and J 5 bases, with 14 bases left between them. This CDR3 region has 15 residues. CDR1 MNHEY and CDR2 SMNVEV come from the germline V gene (reference sequence). CDR3 sequence reads: CASSPDSLRANVLTF. CDR3 DNA: TGTGCCAGCAGCCCGGACAGCCTTAGGGCCAACGTCCTGACTTTC.

The chain joins TRBV11-2 to TRBJ2-7, with D perhaps matching TRBD2 (5 bases). Germline-derived CDR1 and CDR2 are SGHAT and FQNNGV. The germline V and J ends were trimmed by 1 base and 2 bases, with 12 bases remaining between them. The CDR3 runs 15 residues. Here the CDR3 reads CASSLGGDPTYEQYF. The CDR3 DNA reads TGTGCCAGCAGCTTAGGGGGAGACCCAACCTACGAGCAGTACTTC. Variable domain in full (rest from reference TRBV11-2 and TRBJ2-7): EAGVAQSPRYKIIEKRQSVAFWCNPISGHATLYWYQQILGQGPKLLIQFQNNGVVDDSQLPKDRFSAERLKGVDSTLKIQPAKLEDSAVYLCASSLGGDPTYEQYFGPGTRLTVT.

V and J are TRBV7-8 and TRBJ2-1, with TRBD2 matching over 9 bases. This CDR3 is 15 amino acids long. Germline CDR1 and CDR2: SGHVS and FQNEAQ. Unmatched junction bases numbered 0, after V lost 1 base and J lost 2 bases. As DNA, the CDR3 is TGTGCCAGCAGCTTAGGGACTAGCGCCTACAATGAGCAGTTCTTC. Translated, it gives CASSLGTSAYNEQFF. The full variable domain, completed using reference TRBV7-8 and TRBJ2-1, is GAGVSQSPRYKVAKRGQDVALRCDPISGHVSLFWYQQALGQGPEFLTYFQNEAQLDKSGLPSDRFFAERPEGSVSTLKIQRTQQEDSAVYLCASSLGTSAYNEQFFGPGTRLTVL.

This clone was seen a single time. The rearrangement uses TRBV5-1 and TRBJ2-7; D might be TRBD2 (6 bases). CDR1 SGHRS and CDR2 YFSETQ come from the germline V gene. CDR3 length: 12 amino acids. Trimming pared 7 bases from V and 1 base from J, leaving 9 bases between. This chain's CDR3 is CASGRGSYEQYF. For the CDR3, the DNA is TGCGCCAGCGGGCGGGGTTCCTACGAGCAGTACTTC.

This chain joins TRBV30 and TRBJ2-3; 11 positions agree with TRBD2. The CDR3 loop spans 15 amino acids. Per germline, CDR1 GTSNPN and CDR2 SVGIG (reference sequence). After removal of 4 bases from V and 1 base from J, the junction contained 4 bases not matched to a gene. CDR3 sequence (DNA): TGTGCCTGGACGATTAGCGGGGGGGGCACAGATACGCAGTATTTT. It translates to CAWTISGGGTDTQYF.

The chain uses TRBV7-9 and TRBJ1-2; 8 bases are shared with TRBD1. The CDR3 sequence is 14 residues long. Germline V gives CDR1 SEHNR, CDR2 FQNEAQ (reference sequence). The V segment lost 0 bases and the J segment 6 bases; nucleotides outside the gene matches: 3. The CDR3 here is CASSLATTGDGYTF. Written as DNA, the CDR3 is TGTGCCAGCAGCTTAGCCACGACAGGGGATGGCTACACCTTC.

The J gene is TRBJ1-4, the V gene TRBV2, with D possibly being TRBD1 (5 bases). Germline CDR1 and CDR2: SNHLY and FYNNEI. This CDR3 region has 15 residues. The V gene lost 4 bases and the J gene lost 5 bases, with 14 bases spanning the gap. The CDR3 sequence: CASSVGRGGNEKLFF. The CDR3, as DNA: TGTGCCAGCAGTGTCGGACGGGGGGGAAATGAAAAACTGTTTTTT.

The V and J genes are TRBV11-3 and TRBJ2-7; 8 bases line up with TRBD1. The germline V gene has CDR1 SGHNT and CDR2 YENEEA. Trimming cost V 5 bases and J 1 base; bases outside gene matches: 7. This CDR3 is built from 15 residues. CDR3 sequence (DNA): TGTGCCAGCAGCGCTGGACAGGGTAATTCCTACGAGCAGTACTTC. Protein: CASSAGQGNSYEQYF.

The chain carries TRBV7-9 and TRBJ1-6; 9 positions agree with TRBD1. The CDR3 has 15 amino acids. Germline V gene lookup returns CDR1 SEHNR and CDR2 FQNEAQ (reference sequence). Losses at the gene ends were 4 bases for V and 10 bases for J; bases not matched to a gene: 8. The DNA for the CDR3 is TGTGCCAGCAGCTCGACCGGGACAGGGAAGTCACCCCTCCACTTT. Its protein is CASSSTGTGKSPLHF.

The chain carries TRBV9 and TRBJ1-1; 10 positions agree with TRBD1. The CDR3 extends over 15 amino acids. CDR1 is SGDLS, CDR2 YYNGEE, per germline. J lost 6 bases, V lost 3 bases, and 8 bases had no gene match. CDR3 bases: TGTGCCAGCAGCGCGGCCGGGACAGGGGTCTCTGAAGCTTTCTTT. This translates into CASSAAGTGVSEAFF.

This clone was counted between two and nine times. The chain uses TRBV7-9 and TRBJ1-1; 9 bases are a match to TRBD1. This CDR3 region has 16 residues. Germline V gene sequence: CDR1 SEHNR, CDR2 FQNEAQ (reference sequence). The trim removed 5 bases at V and 1 base at J, leaving 8 bases unmatched. The CDR3 DNA reads as TGTGCCAGCAGCCTGCTACAGGGGGCGCAGAACACTGAAGCTTTCTTT. Its translation: CASSLLQGAQNTEAFF.

Turning to this clone: Germline is not matched at one junction end, which may reflect a read error. The chain employs TRBV6-1 and TRBJ1-6; no clear D. Germline loops: CDR1 MNHNS, CDR2 SASEGT. The CDR3 is 15 residues long. The CDR3 spells CASSEAAGYHSPLHF. The DNA for the CDR3 is TGTGCCAGCAGTGAAGCCGCAGGCTATCATTCACCCCTCCACTTT.

J is TRBJ2-1 and V is TRBV6-5; possibly TRBD1 for D (6 bases). The CDR3 length is 16 residues. Germline CDR1 reads MNHEY; CDR2 reads SVGAGI. V lost 4 bases to trimming and J lost 7 bases, with 20 bases between them. The CDR3: CASSSMDSGFLNEQFF. Here the CDR3 DNA reads TGTGCCAGCAGTTCCATGGACAGTGGTTTTTTAAATGAGCAGTTCTTC.

V is TRBV19 and J is TRBJ1-1, with a possible D match to TRBD1 (6 bases). With 4 bases removed from V and 12 bases from J, the gap between germline ends came to 21 bases. The CDR3 has 14 amino acids. Germline V gives CDR1 LNHDA, CDR2 SQIVND (reference sequence). The CDR3 DNA follows: TGTGCCAGTAGTACCCTACAGGGTCCCAGGAGACCTTTCTTT. It is translated as CASSTLQGPRRPFF.

The chain is built from TRBV11-2 and TRBJ1-1; possible D gene TRBD1, 5 bases. CDR1 SGHAT and CDR2 FQNNGV come from the germline V gene. The CDR3 sequence is 16 residues long. Trimming stripped 4 bases from V and 1 base from J, with 16 bases between. As DNA, the CDR3 is TGTGCCAGCAGCTACTTACAGGCCCTGGGGAACACTGAAGCTTTCTTT. This codes for CASSYLQALGNTEAFF.

In its sample, this clone was seen once. The chain uses TRBV10-3 and TRBJ1-5; D not resolved. The CDR3 runs to 12 residues. CDR1 is ENHRY, CDR2 SYGVKD, per germline. V gave up 3 bases and J gave up 7 bases, with 7 bases separating them. This chain's CDR3 is CAISDESQPQHF. For the CDR3, the DNA is TGTGCCATCAGTGATGAGAGCCAGCCCCAGCATTTT.

V gene TRBV9 combines with J gene TRBJ2-1; D ambiguous. Germline loops: CDR1 SGDLS, CDR2 YYNGEE. The CDR3 length is 15 residues. The V end lost 0 bases, the J end lost 0 bases, and 7 bases lay between the germline ends. The CDR3 here is CASSVAPTSYNEQFF. DNA of the CDR3: TGTGCCAGCAGCGTAGCCCCTACCTCCTACAATGAGCAGTTCTTC.

The chain links TRBV18 to TRBJ1-2; 7 positions agree with TRBD1. Germline trimming cut 3 bases from V and 5 bases from J; bases unmatched to any gene: 9. The CDR3 extends over 15 amino acids. In germline, CDR1 is KGHSH, CDR2 LQKENI. The CDR3 region has the DNA TGTGCCAGCTCACCCGACGGACAGGTGGGGTATGGCTACACCTTC. Its protein product is CASSPDGQVGYGYTF.

The J gene is TRBJ1-2, the V gene TRBV7-2, with D unresolved. CDR3 length: 13 amino acids. Germline V gene lookup returns CDR1 SGHTA and CDR2 FQGNSA. Between the trimmed V and J ends, which lost 0 bases and 11 bases, there was a span of 13 bases. CDR3 residues: CASSLATSAGYTF. CDR3 bases: TGTGCCAGCAGCTTAGCTACTTCAGCGGGATACACCTTC.

Written as DNA, the CDR3 is TGTGCCAGCACTTTGGAATGGGACAGGGTTCGGAATGAGCAGTTCTTC. Translated: CASTLEWDRVRNEQFF. The chain is built from TRBV5-6 and TRBJ2-1, with 9 bases matching TRBD1. Germline V CDR1 and CDR2: SGHDT, YYEEEE. The junction had 14 bases not matched to a gene; V was cut back by 6 bases and J by 7 bases. The length of the CDR3 is 16 residues.

The chain links TRBV24-1 to TRBJ2-1, with D unclear. Germline V lookup: CDR1 KGHDR, CDR2 SFDVKD. Deletions cut 3 bases from V and 0 bases from J, with 11 bases between. The CDR3 spans 16 residues. The CDR3 region has the DNA TGTGCCACCAGTGATAACACTCGGAGCTCCTACAATGAGCAGTTCTTC. Translating gives CATSDNTRSSYNEQFF.

This chain connects TRBV12-3 or TRBV12-4 to TRBJ1-5; D remains unclear. The CDR3 runs to 13 residues. V was trimmed by 3 bases and J by 3 bases, leaving 6 bases between them. The CDR3 nucleotides are TGTGCCAGCAGTTTCGAGCCCAATCAGCCCCAGCATTTT. It specifies CASSFEPNQPQHF.

DNA of the CDR3: TGTGCCAGCAGCCCGACAGACGCTAACTATGGCTACACCTTC. Translating gives CASSPTDANYGYTF. J is TRBJ1-2 and V is TRBV3-1 (or the pseudogene TRBV3-2), with D maybe TRBD1 (5 bases). This CDR3 is 14 amino acids long. V lost 4 bases, J lost 0 bases, and 9 bases lay in between. Germline-derived CDR1 and CDR2 are LGHDT and YNNKEL (reference sequence).